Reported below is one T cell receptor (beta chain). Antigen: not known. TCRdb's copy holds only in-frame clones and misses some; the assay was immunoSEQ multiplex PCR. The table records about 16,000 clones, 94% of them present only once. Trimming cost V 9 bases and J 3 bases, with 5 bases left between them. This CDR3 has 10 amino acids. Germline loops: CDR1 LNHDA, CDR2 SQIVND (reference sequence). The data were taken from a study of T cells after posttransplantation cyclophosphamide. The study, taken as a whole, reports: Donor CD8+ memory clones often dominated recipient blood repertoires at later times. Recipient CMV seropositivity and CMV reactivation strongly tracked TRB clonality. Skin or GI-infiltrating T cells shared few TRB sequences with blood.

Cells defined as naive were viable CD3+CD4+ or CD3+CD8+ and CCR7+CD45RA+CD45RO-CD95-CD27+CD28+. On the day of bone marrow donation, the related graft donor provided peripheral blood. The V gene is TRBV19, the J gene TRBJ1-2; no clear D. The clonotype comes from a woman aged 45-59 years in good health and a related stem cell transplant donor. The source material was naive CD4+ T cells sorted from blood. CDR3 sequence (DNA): TGTGCCAGCGGGGACTATGGCTACACCTTC. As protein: CASGDYGYTF.